This T cell receptor (beta chain) was profiled in a study of blood T cell repertoires in COVID-19. About the study: The origin of the acute and convalescent COVID-19 samples was the United States, Italy and Spain. From T cells, B-cell-depleted T cells, or PBMCs came the material, which was cDNA or gDNA.

Between the trimmed V and J ends, which lost 0 bases and 6 bases, there was a span of 18 bases. This CDR3 is 16 amino acids long. In germline, CDR1 is SGHTS, CDR2 YDEGEE. Source study methods: Estimated nucleated cell counts came from reference gene primer amplification. Only in-frame clones appear in the TCRdb table, and some are missing; sequencing was by immunoSEQ multiplex PCR. V, J and clone size reflect that table, while D and trimming were determined from the DNA. Among around 20,000 clones, 91% were seen once, and the ten largest hold roughly 3.7%. J is TRBJ1-2 and V is TRBV5-8; no definite D call. The sample was peripheral blood. This sequence originates from a human donor in a cohort sampled during active COVID-19. CDR3 loop: CASSLAGGAGLDGYTF. CDR3 in DNA: TGTGCCAGCAGCTTGGCCGGTGGTGCAGGATTAGATGGCTACACCTTC.